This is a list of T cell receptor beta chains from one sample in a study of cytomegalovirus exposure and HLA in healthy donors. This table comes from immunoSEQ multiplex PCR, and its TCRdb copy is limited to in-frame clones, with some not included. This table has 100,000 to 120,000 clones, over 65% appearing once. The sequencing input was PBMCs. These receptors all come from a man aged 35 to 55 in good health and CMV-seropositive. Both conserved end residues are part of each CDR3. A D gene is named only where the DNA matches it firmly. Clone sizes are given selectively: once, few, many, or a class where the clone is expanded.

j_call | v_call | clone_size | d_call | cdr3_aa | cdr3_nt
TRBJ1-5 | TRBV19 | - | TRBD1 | CASSIQGASNQPQHF | TGTGCCAGTAGTATCCAGGGGGCAAGCAATCAGCCCCAGCATTTT
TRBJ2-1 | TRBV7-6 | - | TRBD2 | CASSLVRGDEQFF | TGTGCCAGCAGCTTAGTTCGGGGGGATGAGCAGTTCTTC
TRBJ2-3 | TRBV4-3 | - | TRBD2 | CASSQTLAGVEDTQYF | TGCGCCAGCAGCCAAACTCTAGCGGGAGTAGAAGATACGCAGTATTTT
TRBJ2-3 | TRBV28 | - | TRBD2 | CASSYPLAGSTDTQYF | TGTGCCAGCAGTTACCCACTAGCGGGGAGCACAGATACGCAGTATTTT
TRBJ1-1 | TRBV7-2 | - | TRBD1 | CASSLARQGAGTEAFF | TGTGCCAGCAGCTTAGCGAGACAGGGGGCGGGCACTGAAGCTTTCTTT
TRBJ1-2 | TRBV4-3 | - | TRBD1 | CASSQELGQGAIGYTF | TGCGCCAGCAGCCAGGAGTTGGGACAGGGGGCCATAGGCTACACCTTC
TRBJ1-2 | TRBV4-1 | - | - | CASRSGNYGYTF | TGCGCCAGCAGATCGGGGAACTATGGCTACACCTTC
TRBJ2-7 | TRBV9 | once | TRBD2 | CASSTTPGTSGGLSYEQYF | TGTGCCAGCAGCACCACTCCCGGGACTAGCGGGGGGCTCTCCTACGAGCAGTACTTC
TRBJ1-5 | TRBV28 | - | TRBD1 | CASSFVTGNNQPQHF | TGTGCCAGCAGTTTTGTGACAGGGAACAATCAGCCCCAGCATTTT
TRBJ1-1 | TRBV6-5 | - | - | CASSGQRAREAFF | TGTGCCAGCAGCGGACAGAGAGCGCGTGAAGCTTTCTTT
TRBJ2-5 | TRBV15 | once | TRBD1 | CATSVGQGRGETQYF | TGTGCCACCAGTGTGGGACAGGGGAGGGGAGAGACCCAGTACTTC
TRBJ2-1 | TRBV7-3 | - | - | CASSPARESYNEQFF | TGTGCCAGCAGCCCCGCCCGGGAGTCCTACAATGAGCAGTTCTTC
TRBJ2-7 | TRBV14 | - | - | CASSPQVGLYEQYF | TGTGCCAGCAGCCCCCAGGTGGGGCTCTACGAGCAGTACTTC
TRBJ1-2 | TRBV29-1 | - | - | CSVEGGERYGYTF | TGCAGCGTTGAAGGGGGGGAGAGGTATGGCTACACCTTC
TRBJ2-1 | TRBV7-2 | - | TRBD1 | CASSSGQAIEQFF | TGTGCCAGCAGCTCGGGACAGGCGATTGAGCAGTTCTTC
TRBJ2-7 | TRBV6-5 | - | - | CASSYNSGASYEQYF | TGTGCCAGCAGTTACAACTCTGGGGCCTCCTACGAGCAGTACTTC
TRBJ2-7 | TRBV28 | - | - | CASSSAGANSYEQYF | TGTGCCAGCTCCTCTGCAGGGGCTAATTCCTACGAGCAGTACTTC
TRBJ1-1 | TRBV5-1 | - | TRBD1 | CASREGQGNTEAFF | TGCGCCAGCAGGGAGGGACAGGGGAACACTGAAGCTTTCTTT
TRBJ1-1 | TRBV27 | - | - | CASSFRGVRTEAFF | TGTGCCAGCAGTTTTAGGGGTGTTCGGACTGAAGCTTTCTTT
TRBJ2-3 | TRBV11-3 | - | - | CASSLQGADTQYF | TGTGCCAGCAGCTTACAGGGCGCAGATACGCAGTATTTT
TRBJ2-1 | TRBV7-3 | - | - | CASSSLELAGALNEQFF | TGTGCCAGCAGCTCCCTCGAGCTCGCGGGGGCCCTCAATGAGCAGTTCTTC
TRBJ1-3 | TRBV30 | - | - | CAWSVAGRTGNTIYF | TGTGCCTGGAGTGTGGCAGGGCGCACTGGAAACACCATATATTTT
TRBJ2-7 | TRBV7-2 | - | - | CASSLSQDTYEQYF | TGTGCCAGCAGCTTGTCCCAGGATACCTACGAGCAGTACTTC
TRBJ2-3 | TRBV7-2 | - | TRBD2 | CASSFWTSGRRGGDTQYF | TGTGCCAGCAGTTTTTGGACGAGCGGGAGGAGGGGTGGGGATACGCAGTATTTT
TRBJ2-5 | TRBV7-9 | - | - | CASSPPLGAVQETQYF | TGTGCCAGCAGCCCGCCGTTGGGAGCGGTCCAAGAGACCCAGTACTTC
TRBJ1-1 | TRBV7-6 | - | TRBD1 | CASSLGRGVNTEAFF | TGTGCCAGCAGCTTAGGCAGGGGGGTGAACACTGAAGCTTTCTTT